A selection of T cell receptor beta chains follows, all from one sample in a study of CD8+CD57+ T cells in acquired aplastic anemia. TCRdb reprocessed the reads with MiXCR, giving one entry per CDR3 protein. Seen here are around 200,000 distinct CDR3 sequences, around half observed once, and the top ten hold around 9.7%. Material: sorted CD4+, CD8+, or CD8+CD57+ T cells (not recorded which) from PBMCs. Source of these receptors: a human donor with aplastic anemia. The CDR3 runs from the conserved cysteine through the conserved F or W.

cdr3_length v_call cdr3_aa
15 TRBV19 CASSIWGDSYNEQSF
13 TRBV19 CASSIWGSETQYF
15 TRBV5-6 CASSLEQGPQETQYF
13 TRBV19 CASTRILNTEAFF
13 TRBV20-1 CSARGRGVSPLHF
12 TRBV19 CASSPSAVEAFF
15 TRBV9 CASSTTSGNSYERYF
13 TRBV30 CAWSLDTNTEAFF
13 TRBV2 CASSEIMGNTIYF
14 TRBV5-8 CASSWGQSGTEAFF
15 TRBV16 CASSQQGSYNSPLHF
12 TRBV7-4 CASSSPNYGYTF
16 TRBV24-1 CATSDLLNFSGNTIYF
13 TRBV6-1 CASKYPGDTEAFF
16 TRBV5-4 CASSFRSGRAWDEQFF
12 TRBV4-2 CASSHQGSPLHF
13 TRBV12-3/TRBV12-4 CASSGELGSPLHF
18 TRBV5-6 CASSLSNVGPHSQETQYF
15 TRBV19 CASSRRDTRANVLTF
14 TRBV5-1 CASSSGQEYNEQFF
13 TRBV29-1 CSVADMEYYGYTF
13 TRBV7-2 CASSRDALREQYF
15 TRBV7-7 CASSLERSGGETQYF
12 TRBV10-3 CAISESRDGYTF
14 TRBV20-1 CSATGTGGAYGYTF
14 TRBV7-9 CASSSGGAGNTIYF
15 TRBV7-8 CASSLVDRRGKTQYF
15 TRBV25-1 CASSEGTGVTYEQHF
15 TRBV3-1 CASSQGGTDQETQYF
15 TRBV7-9 CASSLAEHSQETQYF
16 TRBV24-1 CATSDRDGSGTDTQYF
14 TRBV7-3 CASSWTGQGYGYTF
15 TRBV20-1 CSARDYSRESYGYTF
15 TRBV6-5 CASSYSSGGTYEQYF
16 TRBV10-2 CASSGSQVSGADTQYF
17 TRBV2 CASSLGTGLFSGNTIYF
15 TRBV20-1 CSALPYESSGNTIYF
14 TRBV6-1 CASSKGQAHYEQYF
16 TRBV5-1 CASSPDTSISTGELFF
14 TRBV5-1 CASRTGQGSDTQYF
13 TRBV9 CASSVAWGDGYTF
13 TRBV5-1 CASTNGTPYGYTF
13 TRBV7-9 CASSSRVNYGYTF
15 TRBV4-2 CASSRDRGHADTQYF
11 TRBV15 CATSRTGELFF
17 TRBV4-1 CASSQDLGQTLNSPLHF
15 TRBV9 CASSVETGVNSPLHF
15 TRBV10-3 CAISAGGPLGDTQYF
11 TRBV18 CASSRDPKEHF
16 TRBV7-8 CASSHQLAGYGETQYF
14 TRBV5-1 CASSFEQRGLGYTF
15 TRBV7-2 CASSLTGAGSYEQYF
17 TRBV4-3 CASSFRGGNRGTGELFF
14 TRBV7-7 CASSLETGTGELFF
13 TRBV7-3 CASSLMERLPQFF